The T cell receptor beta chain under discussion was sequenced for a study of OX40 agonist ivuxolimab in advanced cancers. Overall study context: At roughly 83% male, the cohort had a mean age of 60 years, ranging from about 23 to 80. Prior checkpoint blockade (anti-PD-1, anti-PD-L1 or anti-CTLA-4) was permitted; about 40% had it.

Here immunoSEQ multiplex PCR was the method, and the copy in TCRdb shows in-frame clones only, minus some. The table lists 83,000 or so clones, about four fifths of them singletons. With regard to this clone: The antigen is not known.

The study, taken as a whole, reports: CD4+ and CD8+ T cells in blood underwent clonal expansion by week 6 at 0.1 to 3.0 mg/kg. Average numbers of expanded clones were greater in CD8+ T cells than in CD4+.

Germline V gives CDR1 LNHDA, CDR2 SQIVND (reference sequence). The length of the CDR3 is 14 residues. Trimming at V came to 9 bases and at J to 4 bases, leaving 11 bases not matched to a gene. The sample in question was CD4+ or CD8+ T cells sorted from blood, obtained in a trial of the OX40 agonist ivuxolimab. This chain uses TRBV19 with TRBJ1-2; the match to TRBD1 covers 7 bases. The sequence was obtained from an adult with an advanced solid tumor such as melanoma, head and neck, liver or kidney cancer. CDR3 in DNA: TGTGCCAGCGTTCCGGGACAGAATATCTATGGCTACACCTTC. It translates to CASVPGQNIYGYTF.